Listed here are 15 T cell receptor beta chains from one sample, sequenced in a study of T-cell memory formation after mild COVID-19. TCRdb redid the calling of the 5' RACE reads with MiXCR, one entry per CDR3 protein. Among about 190,000 distinct CDR3 sequences listed, around a fifth were seen once. What was sequenced was PBMCs or a T cell subset sorted from them (not recorded which). The receptor set was obtained from an adult woman who had mild COVID-19 (a few samples of this study predate the infection). Cell type and time point are not known.

The sample holds a few counts of this clonotype. V is TRBV5-1 and J is TRBJ2-3, with D hard to call. The CDR3 loop spans 12 amino acids. Trimming stripped 5 bases from V and 1 base from J, with 5 bases between. Germline V gene sequence: CDR1 SGHRS, CDR2 YFSETQ. The CDR3 region is CASRVRTDTQYF. CDR3 sequence (DNA): TGCGCCAGCAGGGTCCGCACAGATACGCAGTATTTT.

This chain links TRBV19 with TRBJ1-5; D gene ambiguous. V was pared by 7 bases and J by 2 bases, with 15 bases between. Germline-derived CDR1 and CDR2 are LNHDA and SQIVND (reference sequence). This CDR3 comprises 15 residues. As DNA, the CDR3 is TGTGCCAGTACGGCAGTGGGCCAAGGCAATCAGCCCCAGCATTTT. Amino acids: CASTAVGQGNQPQHF.

The chain has TRBV3-1 and TRBJ2-7; D perhaps matches TRBD1 (6 bases). Trimming shortened V by 1 base and J by 6 bases, and 16 bases separated the two germline ends. The CDR3 sequence is 15 residues long. Per the germline V gene, CDR1 is LGHDT and CDR2 is YNNKEL (reference sequence). CDR3 region: CASSQVGARVVEQYF. CDR3 coding DNA: TGTGCCAGCAGCCAAGTGGGGGCTCGCGTGGTCGAGCAGTACTTC.

The V call is TRBV11-2, the J call TRBJ2-7; 9 bases line up with TRBD1. The V gene end was trimmed by 5 bases and the J gene end by 3 bases; junction bases not matched to a gene: 2. The CDR3 extends over 13 amino acids. The germline gives CDR1 SGHAT, CDR2 FQNNGV. Here the CDR3 reads CASSPTGGYEQYF. In DNA, the CDR3 is TGTGCCAGCAGCCCGACAGGGGGCTACGAGCAGTACTTC.

The sample holds a few counts of this clonotype. The V call is TRBV4-3, the J call TRBJ2-5; 12 bases match TRBD2. V lost 1 base and J lost 4; bases outside the gene matches: 4. CDR1 is LGHNA and CDR2 is YSLEER in the germline V gene. The CDR3 runs 16 residues. This CDR3 is CASSQASGRAAETQYF. CDR3 bases: TGCGCCAGCAGCCAAGCTAGCGGGAGGGCGGCAGAGACCCAGTACTTC.

This clonotype was seen a handful of times. The chain uses TRBV15 and TRBJ2-1; possibly TRBD2 for D (5 bases). CDR1 is LNHNV and CDR2 is YYDKDF in the germline V gene (reference sequence). This CDR3 comprises 15 residues. Trimming took 1 base from V and 0 from J, leaving 7 bases between them. Written as DNA, the CDR3 is TGTGCCACCAGCAGAGGAGGGAGCTCCTACAATGAGCAGTTCTTC. Translated, it gives CATSRGGSSYNEQFF.

A few counts support this clonotype. The CDR3 region has the DNA TGTGCCAGCAGCGGGACTAGCGGGACCGACTCCTACAATGAGCAGTTCTTC. Protein: CASSGTSGTDSYNEQFF. The J gene is TRBJ2-1, the V gene TRBV9; 12 nucleotides align to TRBD2. The junction had 4 bases not matched to a gene; V was cut back by 3 bases and J by 0 bases. Germline CDR1 is SGDLS and CDR2 is YYNGEE. The CDR3 has 17 residues.

This clonotype was picked up a small number of times. The chain employs TRBV7-9 and TRBJ2-1; perhaps TRBD2 as D (6 bases). CDR3 size: 14 residues. Germline CDR1 and CDR2: SEHNR and FQNEAQ (reference sequence). V shed 5 bases and J shed 6 bases, with 14 bases lying between them. CDR3 coding DNA: TGTGCCAGCAGCACCGTGGACTACCGCAATGAGCAGTTCTTC. Its translation: CASSTVDYRNEQFF.

This clonotype came up a few times. This sequence joins TRBV10-3 and TRBJ1-1, with D hard to call. This CDR3 spans 13 amino acids. Germline CDR1 is ENHRY and CDR2 is SYGVKD. Trimming cost V 2 bases and J 2 bases, with 6 bases left between them. For the CDR3, the DNA is TGTGCCATCAGTGAGGTAATAAACACTGAAGCTTTCTTT. Translating gives CAISEVINTEAFF.

By share, this clonotype counts as medium-sized. The chain employs TRBV4-1 and TRBJ2-7, with D unresolved. Trimming removed 3 bases at V and 2 bases at J, with 2 bases between. Germline V gene data show CDR1 as MGHRA and CDR2 as YSYEKL. The CDR3 is made up of 11 amino acids. CDR3 loop: CASSQAYEQYF. CDR3 in DNA: TGCGCCAGCAGCCAGGCCTACGAGCAGTACTTC.

V gene TRBV7-8 combines with J gene TRBJ2-5; D may match TRBD1 or TRBD2 (5 bases each). CDR1 and CDR2 from the germline V gene are SGHVS and FQNEAQ. The CDR3 covers 13 residues. Trimming cost V 2 bases and J 5 bases, with 9 bases left between them. The CDR3 DNA sequence: TGTGCCAGCAGCTTAACGGGGCTGGAGACCCAGTACTTC. Protein: CASSLTGLETQYF.

This clonotype has at least ten counts. The rearrangement joins TRBV9 to TRBJ1-5, with D perhaps TRBD1 (5 bases). Trimming pared 0 bases from V and 0 bases from J, leaving 7 bases between. Per the germline V gene, CDR1 is SGDLS and CDR2 is YYNGEE. The CDR3 totals 15 residues. CDR3 protein: CASSVGGYSNQPQHF. The CDR3 nucleotides are TGTGCCAGCAGCGTAGGGGGGTATAGCAATCAGCCCCAGCATTTT.

This clonotype was seen only a few times. V and J are TRBV4-2 and TRBJ2-1, with D uncertain. The V end was cut by 6 bases, the J end by 6 bases, with 12 bases between. The CDR3 contains 13 residues. The germline gives CDR1 LGHNA, CDR2 YNFKEQ. The CDR3 region is CASSGDFSNEQFF. In DNA form, the CDR3 reads TGTGCCAGCAGTGGAGATTTTAGCAATGAGCAGTTCTTC.

There are a few counts of this clonotype. The V call is TRBV5-4, the J call TRBJ2-7; D call uncertain. V lost 0 bases, J lost 6 bases, and 13 bases lay in between. The length of the CDR3 is 14 residues. Germline lookup yields CDR1 SGHNT and CDR2 YYREEE (reference sequence). The CDR3 nucleotides are TGTGCCAGCAGCTTGGATATCAGACCGGTCGAGCAGTACTTC. Amino acid sequence: CASSLDIRPVEQYF.

The chain carries TRBV12-3 or TRBV12-4 and TRBJ2-3; the match to TRBD2 covers 8 bases. Trimming at V came to 5 bases and at J to 1 base, leaving 2 bases not matched to a gene. The CDR3 has 14 residues. The CDR3 DNA is TGTGCCAGCAGTCAACTAGCGGGCACAGATACGCAGTATTTT. It specifies CASSQLAGTDTQYF.